Included here is one T cell receptor (beta chain) sequence, with context. These data belong to a study of blood T cell repertoires in COVID-19. At the level of the study: The cDNA or gDNA used as material had been derived from T cells, B-cell-depleted T cells, or PBMCs.

Per the original methods: The assay estimated nucleated cells by amplifying reference gene primers. Using immunoSEQ multiplex PCR, the repertoire was profiled, and TCRdb retains in-frame clones only, with some absent. V, J and clone size were drawn from that table, and D and trimming were deduced from the DNA. The table includes 150,000 to 200,000 clones, approximately 80% detected once. Germline V CDR1 and CDR2: SGHTA, FQGNSA. Trimming took 5 bases from V and 9 from J, leaving 20 bases between them. The CDR3 length is 15 residues. V is TRBV7-2 and J is TRBJ2-1; no definite D call. The sample consisted of peripheral blood. This TCR was recovered from a man aged 55 to 70 with acute or convalescent COVID-19. The CDR3 coding sequence is TGTGCCAGCAGCCCTAGGCCCCTTCAGACGGGTGAGCAGTTCTTC. As protein: CASSPRPLQTGEQFF.